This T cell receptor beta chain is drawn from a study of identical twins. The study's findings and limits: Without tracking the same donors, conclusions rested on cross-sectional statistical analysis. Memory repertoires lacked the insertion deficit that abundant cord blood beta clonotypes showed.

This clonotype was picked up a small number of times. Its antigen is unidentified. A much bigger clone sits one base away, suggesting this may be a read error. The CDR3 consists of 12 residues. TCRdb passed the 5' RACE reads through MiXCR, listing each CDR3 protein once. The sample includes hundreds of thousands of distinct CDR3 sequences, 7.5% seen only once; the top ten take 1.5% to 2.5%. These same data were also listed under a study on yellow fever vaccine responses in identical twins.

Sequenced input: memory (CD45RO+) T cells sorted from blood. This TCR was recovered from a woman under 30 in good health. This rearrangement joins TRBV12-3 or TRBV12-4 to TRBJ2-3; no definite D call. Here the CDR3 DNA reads TGTGCCAGCAGTTTAAGGGAAGATACGCAGAATTTT. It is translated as CASSLREDTQNF.